This TCR beta chain came from a study of blood T cell repertoires in COVID-19. Study as a whole: The origin of the acute and convalescent COVID-19 samples was the United States, Italy and Spain.

The germline gives CDR1 MNHEY, CDR2 SVGAGI. V shed 6 bases and J 2 bases; nucleotides not matched to a gene: 3. The CDR3 contains 15 residues. In the original processing: Cell counts per sample came from amplifying reference gene primers. The repertoire was sequenced with immunoSEQ multiplex PCR; TCRdb's copy has only in-frame clones and lacks some. D and trimming were read from the DNA, whereas the V and J calls and clone size are those reported in that table. The repertoire holds 150,000 to 200,000 clones, 86% seen once, with 2.5% to 3.5% in the top ten. V usage is TRBV6-5 and J usage is TRBJ2-3; 12 bases line up with TRBD2. Sequencing input: peripheral blood. This clonotype originated in a woman in her twenties or thirties with active or convalescent COVID-19. CDR3 nucleotides: TGTGCCAGCAGCGGACTAGCGGGGACCACAGATACGCAGTATTTT. Its protein is CASSGLAGTTDTQYF.